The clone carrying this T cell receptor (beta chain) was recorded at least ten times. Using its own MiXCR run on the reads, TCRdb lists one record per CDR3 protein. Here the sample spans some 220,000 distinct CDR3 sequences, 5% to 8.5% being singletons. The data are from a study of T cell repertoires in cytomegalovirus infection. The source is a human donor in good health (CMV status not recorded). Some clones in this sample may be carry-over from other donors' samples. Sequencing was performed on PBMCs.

The chain's CDR3 is CASSSTGPEAFF. The CDR3 region has the DNA TGTGCCAGCAGCTCGACAGGTCCTGAAGCTTTCTTT. The rearrangement links TRBV11-1 to TRBJ1-1; D perhaps matches TRBD1 (6 bases). Germline CDR1 SGHAT, CDR2 FQDESV (reference sequence). The CDR3 sequence is 12 residues long. V was clipped by 4 bases and J by 6 bases, with 9 bases between them. Supplemented by reference TRBV11-1 and TRBJ1-1, the full variable domain reads EAEVAQSPRYKITEKSQAVAFWCDPISGHATLYWYRQILGQGPELLVQFQDESVVDDSQLPKDRFSAERLKGVDSTLKIQPAELGDSAMYLCASSSTGPEAFFGQGTRLTVV.